This entry describes one T cell receptor beta chain. The antigen is not known. The sample belongs to a study of cytomegalovirus exposure and HLA in healthy donors. This CDR3 is 16 amino acids long. Germline V gives CDR1 MNHNY, CDR2 SVGAGI (reference sequence). The trim removed 4 bases at V and 8 bases at J, leaving 15 bases unmatched. In the PCR, 60 Vbeta and 13 Jbeta primers were used. The assay was immunoSEQ multiplex PCR, and TCRdb's table has in-frame clones only and misses some. Its listing shows about 140,000 clones. Study results and limitations: Most TCR beta V segments were productive about 87% or about 30% of the time in an earlier analysis.

This receptor was identified in a woman between 18 and 29 years old in good health and CMV-seronegative. The genes are TRBV6-6 and TRBJ1-2; 8 bases fit TRBD1. The sample comprised PBMCs. CDR3 nucleotide sequence: TGTGCCAGCAGTTCCGGGACAGGCTTACTCGGGGGAGGCTACACCTTC. As protein: CASSSGTGLLGGGYTF.